These 21 T cell receptor beta chains share one sample of origin, sequenced in a study of blood T cell repertoires in COVID-19. The assay was immunoSEQ multiplex PCR, and TCRdb's table has in-frame clones only and misses some. The profile shows 66,000 or so clones, around 80% of them singletons. Sequences were obtained from peripheral blood. Source of these receptors: a human donor in a cohort sampled during active COVID-19.

The rearrangement links TRBV10-3 to TRBJ1-1; 7 nucleotides match TRBD1. With V trimmed by 7 bases and J by 1 base, 6 bases remained unmatched. The CDR3 covers 14 residues. Germline CDR1 reads ENHRY; CDR2 reads SYGVKD. The CDR3 reads CAITSTGPNTEAFF. CDR3 nucleotides: TGTGCCATCACATCGACAGGGCCGAACACTGAAGCTTTCTTT.

The J gene is TRBJ1-5, the V gene TRBV28; unclear D gene. The germline gives CDR1 MDHEN, CDR2 SYDVKM. Trimming stripped 3 bases from V and 3 bases from J, with 9 bases between. The CDR3 has 14 residues. Here the CDR3 DNA reads TGTGCCAGCAGTTTTGGAGGGCTCAATCAGCCCCAGCATTTT. The encoded protein is CASSFGGLNQPQHF.

CDR3 nucleotides: TGTGCCACCGAGGACCCTAGCGAGAGCACAGATACGCAGTATTTT. This sequence encodes CATEDPSESTDTQYF. The chain links TRBV24-1 to TRBJ2-3; D possibly corresponds to TRBD2 (6 bases). The CDR3 extends over 15 amino acids. V was cut by 9 bases and J by 0 bases, with 15 bases left in between. Germline V gene sequence: CDR1 KGHDR, CDR2 SFDVKD.

This chain links TRBV5-1 with TRBJ2-1; the D gene is possibly TRBD1 (5 bases). The CDR3 has 17 amino acids. Germline CDR1 reads SGHRS; CDR2 reads YFSETQ. Trimming cost V 4 bases and J 5 bases, with 22 bases left between them. CDR3 DNA: TGCGCCAGCAGCCAACAGTTGAGGACCCAAGGGGACAATGAGCAGTTCTTC. Encoded protein: CASSQQLRTQGDNEQFF.

The V call is TRBV30, the J call TRBJ2-1; D gene ambiguous. The CDR3 extends over 13 amino acids. The germline CDR1 and CDR2 sequences are GTSNPN and SVGIG (reference sequence). Trimming took off 2 bases at V and 2 bases at J, with 7 bases between the two ends. This chain's CDR3 is CAWSPSTYNEQFF. For the CDR3, the DNA is TGTGCCTGGAGTCCGAGTACCTACAATGAGCAGTTCTTC.

The chain joins TRBV24-1 to TRBJ2-7, with D possibly TRBD1 on 6 matching bases. V was shortened by 3 bases and J by 7 bases, with 18 bases between the two germline ends. Germline CDR1 reads KGHDR; CDR2 reads SFDVKD. CDR3 size: 15 residues. The CDR3 DNA follows: TGTGCCACCAGTGATGATACAGGGATTCGAGGGGAGCAGTACTTC. This translates into CATSDDTGIRGEQYF.

This clone was detected a few times. V is TRBV7-9 and J is TRBJ1-1; D is uncertain. Trimming cost V 5 bases and J 1 base, with 11 bases left between them. Germline CDR1 reads SEHNR; CDR2 reads FQNEAQ (reference sequence). The CDR3 consists of 14 residues. CDR3 bases: TGTGCCAGCAGCCCGTCGGGGAAGAACACTGAAGCTTTCTTT. Translation: CASSPSGKNTEAFF.

The gene calls are TRBV4-1 and TRBJ1-3; 7 bases line up with TRBD1. Germline CDR1 MGHRA, CDR2 YSYEKL. This CDR3 spans 18 amino acids. The V segment lost 0 bases and the J segment 0 bases; nucleotides outside the gene matches: 8. As DNA, the CDR3 is TGCGCCAGCAGCCAAGAGGGAGGCAGGGGGGTCTCTGGAAACACCATATATTTT. Amino acid sequence: CASSQEGGRGVSGNTIYF.

This chain links TRBV24-1 with TRBJ2-1; TRBD2 agrees at 11 bases. Germline V gene lookup returns CDR1 KGHDR and CDR2 SFDVKD. The length of the CDR3 is 20 residues. Trimming at V came to 4 bases and at J to 0 bases, leaving 13 bases not matched to a gene. The CDR3 loop reads CATSDRGLAGGQGSYNEQFF. In DNA form, the CDR3 reads TGTGCCACCAGTGACCGCGGACTAGCGGGTGGCCAGGGCTCCTACAATGAGCAGTTCTTC.

This chain connects TRBV27 to TRBJ2-5, with TRBD2 as a possible D gene (6 bases). CDR3 length: 17 residues. Germline CDR1 and CDR2: MNHEY and SMNVEV (reference sequence). V lost 3 bases to trimming and J lost 1 base, with 18 bases between them. The CDR3: CASSFWATAGRQETQYF. In DNA form, the CDR3 reads TGTGCCAGCAGTTTTTGGGCAACAGCGGGCCGCCAAGAGACCCAGTACTTC.

This clone came up many times. CDR3 region: CASSIGRTGRRNTEAFF. The CDR3 coding sequence is TGTGCCAGTAGTATAGGACGGACAGGGCGGAGAAACACTGAAGCTTTCTTT. The chain links TRBV19 to TRBJ1-1, with 8 bases identical to TRBD1. CDR3 length: 17 residues. Germline V gene data show CDR1 as LNHDA and CDR2 as SQIVND (reference sequence). With V trimmed by 1 base and J by 2 bases, 9 bases remained unmatched.

At least ten counts were recorded for this clone. V usage is TRBV19 and J usage is TRBJ1-5; D gene ambiguous. Germline values: CDR1 LNHDA, CDR2 SQIVND (reference sequence). The CDR3 runs 14 residues. The V end was cut by 3 bases, the J end by 7 bases, with 13 bases between. The CDR3 protein is CASSIGGSGQPQHF. For the CDR3, the DNA is TGTGCCAGTAGTATTGGAGGGTCGGGGCAGCCCCAGCATTTT.

V and J are TRBV11-3 and TRBJ1-6; D is unresolved. Trimming pared 0 bases from V and 10 bases from J, leaving 7 bases between. Germline CDR1 SGHNT, CDR2 YENEEA. CDR3 length: 13 amino acids. CDR3 amino acids: CASSLDSFSPLHF. CDR3 sequence (DNA): TGTGCCAGCAGCTTAGATTCATTCTCACCCCTCCACTTT.

CDR3 sequence (DNA): TGTGCCAGCAGCGTGAGGCAGAGCCCCTACAATGAGCAGTTCTTC. As protein: CASSVRQSPYNEQFF. The V call is TRBV9, the J call TRBJ2-1; D remains unclear. CDR1 is SGDLS, CDR2 YYNGEE, per germline. The V gene lost 2 bases and the J gene lost 2 bases, with 11 bases spanning the gap. This CDR3 contains 15 residues.

The chain couples TRBV3-1 (or the pseudogene TRBV3-2) to TRBJ2-7; 12 nucleotides line up with TRBD2. The CDR3 consists of 16 residues. Germline values: CDR1 LGHDT, CDR2 YNNKEL (reference sequence). V trimming: 1 base; J trimming: 6 bases; junction bases outside the gene matches: 7. The CDR3, as DNA: TGTGCCAGCAGCCAAGGAACTAGCGGGAGGTATACCGAGCAGTACTTC. Protein sequence: CASSQGTSGRYTEQYF.

There are a few counts of this clone. The chain combines TRBV19 with TRBJ1-2; D possibly corresponds to TRBD1 (6 bases). Per the germline V gene, CDR1 is LNHDA and CDR2 is SQIVND (reference sequence). Trimming stripped 2 bases from V and 7 bases from J, with 11 bases between. The CDR3 has 13 amino acids. CDR3 region: CASSIYRARGYTF. CDR3 nucleotide sequence: TGTGCCAGTAGTATATACAGGGCGCGTGGCTACACCTTC.

This clone has just a few counts. The chain joins TRBV7-2 to TRBJ2-7, with D hard to call. V shed 5 bases and J shed 3 bases, with 11 bases lying between them. The CDR3 has 13 residues. CDR1 and CDR2 (germline): SGHTA, FQGNSA. The CDR3 loop is CASSIPGYYEQYF. Here the CDR3 DNA reads TGTGCCAGCAGCATCCCGGGTTACTACGAGCAGTACTTC. The full variable domain, completed using reference TRBV7-2 and TRBJ2-7, is GAGVSQSPSNKVTEKGKDVELRCDPISGHTALYWYRQSLGQGLEFLIYFQGNSAPDKSGLPSDRFSAERTGGSVSTLTIQRTQQEDSAVYLCASSIPGYYEQYFGPGTRLTVT.

The chain's CDR3 is CASTSRGSRSDTQYF. In DNA, the CDR3 is TGTGCCAGTACCTCCCGAGGTAGCCGATCAGATACGCAGTATTTT. The chain is built from TRBV19 and TRBJ2-3; D is uncertain. CDR3 length equals 15 residues. Germline V gene lookup returns CDR1 LNHDA and CDR2 SQIVND (reference sequence). The germline V and J ends were trimmed by 7 bases and 4 bases, with 18 bases remaining between them.

The gene calls are TRBV6-5 and TRBJ1-3; 7 positions agree with TRBD1. In germline, CDR1 is MNHEY, CDR2 SVGAGI. Trimming removed 5 bases from V and 7 bases from J; junction bases left unmatched: 8. The CDR3 runs 14 residues. The CDR3 is CASSRQGPRNTIYF. The CDR3 nucleotides are TGTGCCAGCAGTAGACAGGGCCCCCGGAACACCATATATTTT.

The gene calls are TRBV18 and TRBJ2-2; D gene unclear. Trimming removed 6 bases at V and 6 bases at J, with 11 bases between. This CDR3 has 13 amino acids. Germline values: CDR1 KGHSH, CDR2 LQKENI. Written as DNA, the CDR3 is TGTGCCAGCTCTAGACTTCAATCCGGGGAGCTGTTTTTT. Translation gives CASSRLQSGELFF.

This sequence joins TRBV29-1 and TRBJ1-1; weak D call: TRBD1 (6 bases). The CDR3 contains 12 residues. Germline assignment: CDR1 SQVTM and CDR2 ANQGSEA. V shed 7 bases and J shed 5 bases, with 14 bases lying between them. The chain's CDR3 is CSAGQLRTEAFF. The CDR3 bases are TGCAGCGCTGGACAGCTGAGGACTGAAGCTTTCTTT.